Each of the 9 T cell receptor beta chains below was sequenced from the same sample in a study of beta chain features in type 1 diabetes. Expressed TCRB transcripts were sequenced because the entire RNA isolate underwent reverse transcription. Sequencing was performed with immunoSEQ multiplex PCR; in TCRdb, only in-frame clones are kept and a portion is missing. Among around 450,000 clones listed, 11% were seen once. The sample consisted of naive CD4+ T cells from blood. The source of these receptors is a woman under 30 in good health.

The chain uses TRBV7-9 and TRBJ2-4; 11 nucleotides align to TRBD2. Germline CDR1 is SEHNR and CDR2 is FQNEAQ (reference sequence). The length of the CDR3 is 18 residues. Trimming removed 1 base from V and 1 base from J; junction bases left unmatched: 6. CDR3: CASSLGTSGLFAKNIQYF. The CDR3, as DNA: TGTGCCAGCAGCTTAGGGACTAGCGGGTTATTTGCCAAAAACATTCAGTACTTC.

Note on this clone: At one boundary the junction diverges from the germline segment, which might be a read error. The CDR3: CSVEDQRVKANF. CDR3 nucleotides: TGCAGCGTTGAAGATCAGAGGGTAAAAGCCAATTTT. J is TRBJ1-3 and V is TRBV29-1, with D unclear. The germline gives CDR1 SQVTM, CDR2 ANQGSEA. This CDR3 comprises 12 residues.

The chain joins TRBV7-2 to TRBJ1-6; tentative D call: TRBD1 (5 bases). This CDR3 region has 14 residues. CDR1 and CDR2 from the germline V gene are SGHTA and FQGNSA. V shed 3 bases and J shed 10 bases, with 13 bases lying between them. Here the CDR3 reads CASSFQGSGSPLHF. The CDR3, as DNA: TGTGCCAGCAGCTTCCAGGGCTCGGGATCACCCCTCCACTTT.

The V and J genes are TRBV19 and TRBJ2-1, with 8 bases matching TRBD1. From germline, CDR1 is LNHDA and CDR2 SQIVND (reference sequence). This CDR3 comprises 16 residues. V lost 1 base and J lost 1; bases outside the gene matches: 3. The CDR3 nucleotides read TGTGCCAGTAGTATAGGGCACAGGGGGTCCTACAATGAGCAGTTCTTC. Translating it yields CASSIGHRGSYNEQFF.

This clone has just a few counts. The chain uses TRBV5-1 and TRBJ2-2; 9 positions agree with TRBD1. This CDR3 contains 16 residues. V dropped 0 bases and J dropped 5; count of bases not matched to a gene: 5. CDR1 and CDR2 (germline): SGHRS, YFSETQ. The CDR3 sequence is CASSLAPGQGTGELFF. The CDR3 DNA is TGCGCCAGCAGCTTGGCCCCGGGACAGGGTACCGGGGAGCTGTTTTTT.

This clone was picked up a small number of times. The V call is TRBV7-6, the J call TRBJ2-6; D not certain. CDR3 length: 15 amino acids. Deletions cut 1 base from V and 2 bases from J, with 6 bases between. In germline, CDR1 is SGHVS, CDR2 FNYEAQ. CDR3 sequence (DNA): TGTGCCAGCAGCTTAGGACGTGCTGGGGCCAACGTCCTGACTTTC. Protein product: CASSLGRAGANVLTF.

This clone was seen a few times. The CDR3 here is CASCESRTGLRDTGELFF. In DNA form, the CDR3 reads TGCGCCAGCTGTGAAAGTCGGACAGGACTAAGGGACACCGGGGAGCTGTTTTTT. The chain couples TRBV5-1 to TRBJ2-2; D is possibly TRBD1 (7 bases). V lost 7 bases to trimming and J lost 3 bases, with 25 bases between them. CDR3 length: 18 residues. Germline V CDR1 and CDR2: SGHRS, YFSETQ.

This clone appeared a few times. The CDR3, as DNA: TGTGCCAGCAGTTACAGGGATGATCAGCCCCAGCATTTT. This gives the protein CASSYRDDQPQHF. The chain employs TRBV6-5 and TRBJ1-5; D is uncertain. Trimming removed 2 bases at V and 5 bases at J, with 7 bases between. Germline V gene sequence: CDR1 MNHEY, CDR2 SVGAGI. The CDR3 loop spans 13 amino acids.

The chain links TRBV18 to TRBJ2-5, with 9 bases identical to TRBD2. Germline CDR1 is KGHSH and CDR2 is LQKENI. This CDR3 has 13 amino acids. V lost 7 bases to trimming and J lost 5 bases; unmatched junction nucleotides: 5. The CDR3 protein is CASLAGAEETQYF. The CDR3 DNA sequence: TGTGCCAGCTTAGCGGGAGCTGAGGAGACCCAGTACTTC.